A selection of T cell receptor beta chains follows, all from one sample in a study of T-cell reconstitution after alpha-beta-depleted transplantation in children. MiXCR, applied by TCRdb to the PCR reads, yields one record per CDR3 protein. The data show roughly 610,000 distinct CDR3 sequences, roughly a tenth seen once. This material consisted of PBMCs from the stem cell graft donor, taken from the stem cell graft. These receptors were obtained from a human donor who donated a stem cell graft to a child with acute myeloid leukemia. Each CDR3 is given with its conserved first and last residue. D genes are given only for firm matches. Size is stated for part of the rows, as once, few or many counts, or as a class when the clone is expanded.

d_call cdr3_length clone_size j_call v_call cdr3_nt cdr3_aa
TRBD2 16 - TRBJ2-2 TRBV4-3 TGCGCCAGCAGCCAAGGGCGACTAGCACTAACCGGGGAGCTGTTTTTT CASSQGRLALTGELFF
TRBD1 15 - TRBJ2-1 TRBV29-1 TGCAGCGTCCGGGGACAGGGGAGCTCCTACAATGAGCAGTTCTTC CSVRGQGSSYNEQFF
- 11 - TRBJ1-2 TRBV29-1 TGCAGCGTTGAAACAGGCTACGGCTACACCTTC CSVETGYGYTF
- 15 - TRBJ2-1 TRBV18 TGTGCCAGCTCAGGAGGGCAGGGAGCTTACAATGAGCAGTTCTTC CASSGGQGAYNEQFF
TRBD1 13 - TRBJ1-2 TRBV27 TGTGCCAGCAGTTCCGGACAGGACTATGGCTACACCTTC CASSSGQDYGYTF
TRBD1 15 - TRBJ2-2 TRBV5-1 TGCGCCAGCAGCTTGGAAGGACAGGGCACCGGGGAGCTGTTTTTT CASSLEGQGTGELFF
- 16 few TRBJ2-5 TRBV20-1 TGCAGTGCTAGAGCGGCGGGGCAGGGCTTCCAAGAGACCCAGTACTTC CSARAAGQGFQETQYF
- 16 few TRBJ2-7 TRBV27 TGTGCCAGCAGTTTGGTGGGGAGGCCCGCCATGTACGAGCAGTACTTC CASSLVGRPAMYEQYF
- 17 - TRBJ2-1 TRBV24-1 TGTGCCACCAGTGAACCACAAACACTAGGCTCCTACAATGAGCAGTTCTTC CATSEPQTLGSYNEQFF
- 12 few TRBJ2-7 TRBV6-2/TRBV6-3 TGTGCCAGCAGCCGATACCACTACGAGCAGTACTTC CASSRYHYEQYF